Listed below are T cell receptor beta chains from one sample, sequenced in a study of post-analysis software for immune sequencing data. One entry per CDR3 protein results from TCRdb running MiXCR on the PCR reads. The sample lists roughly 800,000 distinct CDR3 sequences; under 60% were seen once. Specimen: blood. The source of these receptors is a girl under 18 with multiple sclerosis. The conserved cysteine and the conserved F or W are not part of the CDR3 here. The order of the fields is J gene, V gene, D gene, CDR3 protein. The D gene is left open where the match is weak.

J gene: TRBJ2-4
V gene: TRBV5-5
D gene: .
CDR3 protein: ASSSRDSGKNIQY

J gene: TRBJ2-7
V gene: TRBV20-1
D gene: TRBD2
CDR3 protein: SARGPGLAGGRYQEY

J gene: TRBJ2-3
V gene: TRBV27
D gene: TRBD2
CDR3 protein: ASSRNRLAGGFTDTQY

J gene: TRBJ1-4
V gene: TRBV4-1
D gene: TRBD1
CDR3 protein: ASSPDRVGEKLF

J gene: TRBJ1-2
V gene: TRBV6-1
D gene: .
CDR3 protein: ASSESWTDSVYGYT

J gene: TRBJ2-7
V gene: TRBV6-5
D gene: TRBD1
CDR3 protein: ASSRKTGRYEQY

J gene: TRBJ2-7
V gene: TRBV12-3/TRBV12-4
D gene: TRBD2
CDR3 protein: ASSLLAGIYEQY

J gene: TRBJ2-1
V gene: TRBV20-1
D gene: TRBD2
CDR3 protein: SGLNFIAGNNEQF

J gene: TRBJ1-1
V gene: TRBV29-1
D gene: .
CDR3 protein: SVGDPGTEAF

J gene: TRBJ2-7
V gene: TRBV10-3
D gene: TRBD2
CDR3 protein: AIKAGGNYEQY

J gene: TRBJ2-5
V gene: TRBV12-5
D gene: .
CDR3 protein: ASGLGSLIQY

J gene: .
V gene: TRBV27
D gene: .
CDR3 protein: ASSLSVLGEQY

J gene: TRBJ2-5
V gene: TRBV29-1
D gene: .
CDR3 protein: SVANLAQETQY

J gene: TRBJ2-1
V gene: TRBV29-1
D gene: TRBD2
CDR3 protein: SVERAGGYNEQF

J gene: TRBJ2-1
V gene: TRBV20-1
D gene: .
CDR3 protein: SARDRTVGNEQF

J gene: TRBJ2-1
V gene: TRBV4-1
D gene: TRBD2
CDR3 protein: ASSQGSGLHNEQF

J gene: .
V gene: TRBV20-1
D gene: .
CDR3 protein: SARRGNPYNEQY

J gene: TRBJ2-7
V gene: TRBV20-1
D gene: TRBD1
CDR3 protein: SATAGQGYEQY

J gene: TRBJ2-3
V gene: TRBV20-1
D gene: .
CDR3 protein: SASGEGTDTQY

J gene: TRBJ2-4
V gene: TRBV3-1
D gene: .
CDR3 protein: ASSRTVAKNIQY

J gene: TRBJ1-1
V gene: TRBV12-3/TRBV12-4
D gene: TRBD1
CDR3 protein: ASSPRTGAEAF

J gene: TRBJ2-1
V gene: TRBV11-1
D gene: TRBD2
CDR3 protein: ASSPELAGGRNEQF

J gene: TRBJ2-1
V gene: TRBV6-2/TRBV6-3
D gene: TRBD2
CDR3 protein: ASVSGRARDEQF

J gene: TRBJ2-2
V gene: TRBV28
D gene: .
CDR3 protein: ASSFGRGANTGELF

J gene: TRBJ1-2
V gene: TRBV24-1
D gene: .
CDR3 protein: ATSDLRSNYGYT

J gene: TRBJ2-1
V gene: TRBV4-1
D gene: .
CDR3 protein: ASSPDQGSNEQF

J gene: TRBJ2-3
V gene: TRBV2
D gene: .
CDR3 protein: ASLSWGPNGDTQY

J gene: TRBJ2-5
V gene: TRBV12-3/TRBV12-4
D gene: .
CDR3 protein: ASSFPGAWETQY

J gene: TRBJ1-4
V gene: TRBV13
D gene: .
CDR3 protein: ASSLGRDTPTNEKLF

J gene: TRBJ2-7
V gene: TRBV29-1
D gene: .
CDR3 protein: SVELAASYEQY

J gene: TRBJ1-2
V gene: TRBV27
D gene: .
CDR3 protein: AGSLRGPSYGYT

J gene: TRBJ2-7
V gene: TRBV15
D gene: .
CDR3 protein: ATSAERQSSYEQY

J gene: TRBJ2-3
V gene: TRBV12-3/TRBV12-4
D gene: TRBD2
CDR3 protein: ASSPSGTSGRDTQY

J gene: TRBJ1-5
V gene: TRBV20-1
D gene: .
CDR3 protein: SARWGGDLQPQH

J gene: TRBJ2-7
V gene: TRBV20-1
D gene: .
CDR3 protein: SAQENYEQY